This T cell receptor (beta chain) emerged from a study of T-cell reconstitution after alpha-beta-depleted transplantation in children. This CDR3 has 14 residues. CDR1 is SGHRS, CDR2 YFSETQ, per germline. V was pared by 4 bases and J by 6 bases, with 14 bases between. Unique molecular identifiers tagged the TCRbeta library. One entry per CDR3 protein, called by TCRdb with MiXCR from the PCR reads. The sample lists almost 500,000 distinct CDR3 sequences, under 15% occurring once. The sequence was obtained from a human donor who donated a stem cell graft to a child with combined immunodeficiency. The sample in question was PBMCs from the stem cell graft donor, obtained from the stem cell graft. The rearrangement uses TRBV5-1 and TRBJ2-1; perhaps TRBD2 as D (6 bases). The CDR3 reads CASSPRDSGNEQFF. For the CDR3, the DNA is TGCGCCAGCAGCCCCCGGGACTCGGGCAATGAGCAGTTCTTC.